This record concerns one TCR beta chain sequence. These data belong to a study of control samples from healthy donors and cancer patients. Here immunoSEQ multiplex PCR was the method, and the copy in TCRdb shows in-frame clones only, minus some. The sample lists about 40,000 clones, 90% to 95% occurring once. CDR3 length equals 12 residues. Sequenced sample: blood. The sequence came from a woman in her fifties or sixties in good health. The J gene is TRBJ1-2, the V gene TRBV21-1. TRBV21-1 is described as a pseudogene. CDR3 bases: TGTGCCAGCAGCAAAGGAGAGGATGGCTACACCTTC. Translated: CASSKGEDGYTF.